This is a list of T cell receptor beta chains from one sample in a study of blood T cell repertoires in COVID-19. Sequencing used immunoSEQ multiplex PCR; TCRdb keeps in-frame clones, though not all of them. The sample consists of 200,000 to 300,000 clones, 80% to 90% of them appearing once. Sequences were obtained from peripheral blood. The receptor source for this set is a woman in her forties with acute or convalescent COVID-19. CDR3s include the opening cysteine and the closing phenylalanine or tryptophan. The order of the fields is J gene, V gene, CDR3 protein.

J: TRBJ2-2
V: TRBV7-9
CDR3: CASSSGQGRTGELFF

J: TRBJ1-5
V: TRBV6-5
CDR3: CASRGQGARQPQHF

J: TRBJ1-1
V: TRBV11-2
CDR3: CASSWTGRDTEAFF

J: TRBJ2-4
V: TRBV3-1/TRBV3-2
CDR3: CASSQETSARNIQYF

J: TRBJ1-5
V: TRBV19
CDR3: CASSPQDSNQPQHF

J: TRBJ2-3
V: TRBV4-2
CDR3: CASSQDFGLAGRTDTQYF

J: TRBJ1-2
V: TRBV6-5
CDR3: CASSYMAGLNYGYTF

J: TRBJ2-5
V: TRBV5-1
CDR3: CASSFSGTRGETQYF

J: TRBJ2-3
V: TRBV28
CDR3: CASSLSELALAVVDTQYF

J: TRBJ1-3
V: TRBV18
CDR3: CASSAESGQRNTIYF

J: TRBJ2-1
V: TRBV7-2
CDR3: CASKRQRGAGNEQFF

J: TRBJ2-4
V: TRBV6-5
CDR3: CASSYVAGGPNIQYF

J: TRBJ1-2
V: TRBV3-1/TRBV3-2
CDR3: CASSPPGQGFGYTF

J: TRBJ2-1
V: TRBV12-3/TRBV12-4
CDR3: CASSPMRDNEQFF

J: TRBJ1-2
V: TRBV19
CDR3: CASSTHQGGAKGYTF

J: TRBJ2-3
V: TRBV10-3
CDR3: CAISRAGGTDTQYF

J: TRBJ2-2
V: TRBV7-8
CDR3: CASSLVPGARTGELFF

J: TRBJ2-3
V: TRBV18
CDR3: CASSPSGPSTDTQYF

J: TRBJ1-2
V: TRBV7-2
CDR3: CASSGRTGHYGYTF

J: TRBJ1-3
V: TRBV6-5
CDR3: CASRRQNSGNTIYF

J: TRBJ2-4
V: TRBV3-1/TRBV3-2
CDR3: CASSPRGVGKNIQYF

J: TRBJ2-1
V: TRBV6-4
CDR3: CASGETSGGAYEQFF

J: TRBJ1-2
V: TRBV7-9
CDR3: CASSLGQGSYGYTF

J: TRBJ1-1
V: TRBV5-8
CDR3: CASSLWTGYTEAFF

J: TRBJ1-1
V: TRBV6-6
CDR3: CASSKPPGQGGEAFF

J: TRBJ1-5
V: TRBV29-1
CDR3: CSVASGQGSQPQHF

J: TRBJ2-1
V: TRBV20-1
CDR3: CSARGGWEQFF

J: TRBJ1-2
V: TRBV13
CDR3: CASSLGGIYRYTF

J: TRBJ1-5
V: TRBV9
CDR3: CASSPGSNQPQHF

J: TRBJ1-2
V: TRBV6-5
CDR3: CASRLITVTNYGYTF

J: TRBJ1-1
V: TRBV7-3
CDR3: CASSLDRDTEAFF

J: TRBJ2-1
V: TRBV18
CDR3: CASSPPNNRASGNEQFF

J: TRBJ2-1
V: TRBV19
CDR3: CASSVRDRSYNEQFF

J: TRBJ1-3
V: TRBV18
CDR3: CASSPTVASGNTIYF

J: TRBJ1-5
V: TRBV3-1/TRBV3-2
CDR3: CASSQGHGNQPQHF

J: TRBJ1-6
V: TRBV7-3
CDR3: CASSRTGNNSPLHF

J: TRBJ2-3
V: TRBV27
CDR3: CASSLRQGTDTQYF

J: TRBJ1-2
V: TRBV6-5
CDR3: CASSPETRQPLGYTF

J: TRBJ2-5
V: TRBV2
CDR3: CASSRQLETQYF

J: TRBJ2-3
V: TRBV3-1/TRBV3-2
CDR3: CASSRSLISLNELTQYF

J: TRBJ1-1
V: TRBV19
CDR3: CASKDRGDTEAFF

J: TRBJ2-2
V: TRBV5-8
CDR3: CASSFTGGWDTGELFF